This T cell receptor beta chain was obtained from a study of cytomegalovirus exposure and HLA in healthy donors. Each of the donors was a healthy bone marrow donor. With 60 Vbeta and 13 Jbeta primers, the PCR was carried out. Some clones are missing from TCRdb's copy, which holds only in-frame ones; the method was immunoSEQ multiplex PCR. The sample records some 94,000 clones, less than 70% being singletons. This CDR3 spans 15 amino acids. Germline V gives CDR1 LNHNV, CDR2 YYDKDF (reference sequence). V lost 5 bases, J lost 5 bases, and 16 bases lay in between. This clonotype was sampled from a man between 45 and 60 years old in good health and CMV-seronegative. The specimen was PBMCs. This chain links TRBV15 with TRBJ1-5; unclear D gene. For the CDR3, the DNA is TGTGCCACCAGCCGAGGAGGCCTAATGTATCAGCCCCAGCATTTT. Its translation is CATSRGGLMYQPQHF. The variable domain in full, completed from reference TRBV15 and TRBJ1-5, reads DAMVIQNPRYQVTQFGKPVTLSCSQTLNHNVMYWYQQKSSQAPKLLFHYYDKDFNNEADTPDNFQSRRPNTSFCFLDIRSPGLGDTAMYLCATSRGGLMYQPQHFGDGTRLSIL.